The present T cell receptor (beta chain) was sequenced within a study of cytomegalovirus exposure and HLA in healthy donors. The length of the CDR3 is 14 residues. Germline V gene sequence: CDR1 SNHLY, CDR2 FYNNEI. Trimming took 11 bases from V and 0 from J, leaving 15 bases between them. 60 Vbeta and 13 Jbeta primers were used in PCR. TCRdb's copy holds only in-frame clones and misses some; the assay was immunoSEQ multiplex PCR. Of 200,000 to 250,000 clones detected, more than 75% appear once; the ten largest clones hold around 4%. The source material was PBMCs. The V and J genes are TRBV2 and TRBJ2-3; D is possibly TRBD2 (7 bases). The receptor's source is a male donor in good health and CMV-seronegative. The CDR3 is CAPGGGSSTDTQYF. DNA for the CDR3: TGTGCCCCCGGGGGCGGGAGTAGCACAGATACGCAGTATTTT.